The 8 T cell receptor beta chains presented below share a single source sample, sequenced in a study of PD-L1 blockade in urothelial cancer. Indicated time point: pretreatment peripheral blood. Clones were sequenced by immunoSEQ multiplex PCR, and TCRdb holds only the in-frame ones, with some missing. In the table there are 50,000 to 75,000 clones, approximately 75% of which are singletons. The specimen comprised PBMCs, sampled around atezolizumab (anti-PD-L1) treatment. The receptors shown here come from a man between 65 and 80 years old with urothelial cancer.

This clone was found a few times. This chain uses TRBV28 with TRBJ1-2; the D is unclear. V was trimmed by 4 bases and J by 7 bases, leaving 7 bases between them. Germline CDR1 MDHEN, CDR2 SYDVKM. The CDR3 loop spans 11 amino acids. The CDR3 DNA sequence: TGTGCCAGCAGTTCCCTTAGTGGCTACACCTTC. It encodes CASSSLSGYTF.

The chain combines TRBV5-5 with TRBJ2-5; no clear D gene. The CDR3 loop spans 12 amino acids. Trimming left V 2 bases short and J 5 bases short, with 7 bases between. Germline V lookup: CDR1 SGHKS, CDR2 YYEKEE (reference sequence). The CDR3 is CASSFYGETQYF. The CDR3, as DNA: TGTGCCAGCAGCTTCTACGGGGAGACCCAGTACTTC.

The chain links TRBV6-1 to TRBJ2-1, with 11 bases lining up with TRBD2. V lost 2 bases and J lost 6; bases outside the gene matches: 3. The CDR3 totals 15 residues. From germline, CDR1 is MNHNS and CDR2 SASEGT. This CDR3 is CASSESGLAGNEQFF. The CDR3 region has the DNA TGTGCCAGCAGTGAAAGCGGACTAGCGGGCAATGAGCAGTTCTTC.

This chain connects TRBV4-2 to TRBJ1-1; D is ambiguous. The CDR3 spans 12 residues. Trimming stripped 0 bases from V and 7 bases from J, with 6 bases between. From germline, CDR1 is LGHNA and CDR2 YNFKEQ. CDR3 in amino acids: CASSQDSGEAFF. The CDR3 coding sequence is TGTGCCAGCAGCCAAGATTCGGGTGAAGCTTTCTTT.

This rearrangement joins TRBV5-1 to TRBJ1-5; possible D gene TRBD1, 5 bases. This CDR3 region has 15 residues. Trimming cost V 8 bases and J 0 bases, with 15 bases left between them. The germline gives CDR1 SGHRS, CDR2 YFSETQ. Here the CDR3 reads CASKQVPGSNQPQHF. The CDR3 region has the DNA TGCGCCAGTAAACAGGTCCCAGGTAGCAATCAGCCCCAGCATTTT.

V and J are TRBV5-4 and TRBJ2-1; 9 bases line up with TRBD2. The germline V gene encodes CDR1 SGHNT and CDR2 YYREEE (reference sequence). This CDR3 region has 19 residues. Trimming cost V 4 bases and J 3 bases; bases outside gene matches: 17. CDR3 DNA sequence: TGTGCCAGCAGCCCACCCCCTTTTGGGTTACTAGCGGGCTACAATGAGCAGTTCTTC. Amino acid sequence: CASSPPPFGLLAGYNEQFF.

The rearrangement uses TRBV6-5 and TRBJ2-1; 7 bases align to TRBD1. CDR1 and CDR2 (germline): MNHEY, SVGAGI. V lost 5 bases, J lost 14 bases, and 15 bases stayed unmatched. CDR3 length equals 14 residues. DNA for the CDR3: TGTGCCAGCAGTAACAACAGGGGAACCCCGCAAGAGTTCTTC. It specifies CASSNNRGTPQEFF.

The CDR3 is CASSLQVSTDTQYF. The CDR3 DNA reads TGTGCCAGCAGCTTACAGGTCTCTACAGATACGCAGTATTTT. This chain joins TRBV11-1 and TRBJ2-3; D uncertain. The germline V gene has CDR1 SGHAT and CDR2 FQDESV (reference sequence). The CDR3 totals 14 residues. V lost 2 bases and J 3 bases, leaving 9 bases between the germline ends.